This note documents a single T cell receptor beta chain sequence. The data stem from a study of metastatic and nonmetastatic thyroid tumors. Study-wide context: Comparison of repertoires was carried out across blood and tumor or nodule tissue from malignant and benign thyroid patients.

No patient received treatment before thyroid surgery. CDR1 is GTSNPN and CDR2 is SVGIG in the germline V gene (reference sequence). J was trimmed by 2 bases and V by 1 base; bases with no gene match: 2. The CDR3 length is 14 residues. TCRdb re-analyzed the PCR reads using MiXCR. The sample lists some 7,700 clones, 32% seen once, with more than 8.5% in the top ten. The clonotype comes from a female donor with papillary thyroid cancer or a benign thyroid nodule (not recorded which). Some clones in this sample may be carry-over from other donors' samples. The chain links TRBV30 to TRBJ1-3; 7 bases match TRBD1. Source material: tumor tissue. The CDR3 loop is CAWSEGTAGNTIYF. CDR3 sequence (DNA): TGTGCCTGGAGTGAAGGGACAGCTGGAAACACCATATATTTT.